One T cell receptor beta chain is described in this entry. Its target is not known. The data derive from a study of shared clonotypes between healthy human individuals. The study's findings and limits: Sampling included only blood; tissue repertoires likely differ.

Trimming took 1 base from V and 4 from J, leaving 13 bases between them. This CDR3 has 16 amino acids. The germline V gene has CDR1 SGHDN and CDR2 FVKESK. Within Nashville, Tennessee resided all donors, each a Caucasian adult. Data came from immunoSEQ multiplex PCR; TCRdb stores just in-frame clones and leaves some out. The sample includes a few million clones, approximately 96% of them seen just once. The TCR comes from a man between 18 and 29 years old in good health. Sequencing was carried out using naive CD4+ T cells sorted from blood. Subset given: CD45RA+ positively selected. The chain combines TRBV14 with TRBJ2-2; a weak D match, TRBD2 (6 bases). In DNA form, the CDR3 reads TGTGCCAGCAGCCAAGGTGACGGGAGAGGCACCGGGGAGCTGTTTTTT. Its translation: CASSQGDGRGTGELFF.